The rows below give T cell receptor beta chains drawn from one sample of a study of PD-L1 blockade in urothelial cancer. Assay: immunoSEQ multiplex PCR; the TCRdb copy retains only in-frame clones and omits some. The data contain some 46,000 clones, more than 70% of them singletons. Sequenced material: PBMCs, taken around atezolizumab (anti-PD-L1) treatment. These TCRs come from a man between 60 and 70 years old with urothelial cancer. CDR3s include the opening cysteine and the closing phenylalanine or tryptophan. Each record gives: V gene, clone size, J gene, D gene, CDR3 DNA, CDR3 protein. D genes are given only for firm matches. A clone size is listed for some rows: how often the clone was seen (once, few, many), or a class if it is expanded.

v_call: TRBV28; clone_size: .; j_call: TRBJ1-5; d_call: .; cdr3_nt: TGTGCCAGCAGTTTAATTCCGTCCAATCAGCCCCAGCATTTT; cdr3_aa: CASSLIPSNQPQHF
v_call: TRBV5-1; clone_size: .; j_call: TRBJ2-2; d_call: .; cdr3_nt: TGCGCCAGCAGCCGGCGGCAGGGAAACACCGGGGAGCTGTTTTTT; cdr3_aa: CASSRRQGNTGELFF
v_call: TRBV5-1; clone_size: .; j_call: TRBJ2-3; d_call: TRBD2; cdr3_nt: TGCGCCAGCAGCTTGGCCAGCGGGAGTACAGATACGCAGTATTTT; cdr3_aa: CASSLASGSTDTQYF
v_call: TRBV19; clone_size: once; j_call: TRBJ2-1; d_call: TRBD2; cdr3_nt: TGTGCCAGTAGTATGCCGGGGACTAGCGGGAGGGCCGTAAGGAATGAGCAGTTCTTC; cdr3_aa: CASSMPGTSGRAVRNEQFF
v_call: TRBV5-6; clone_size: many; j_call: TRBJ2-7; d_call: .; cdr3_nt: TGTGCCAGCAGCTTGGGATACAGCTACGAGCAGTACTTC; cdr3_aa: CASSLGYSYEQYF
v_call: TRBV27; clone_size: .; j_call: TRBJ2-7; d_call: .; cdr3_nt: TGTGCCAGCAAGACAGTCAGCTCCTACGAGCAGTACTTC; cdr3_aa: CASKTVSSYEQYF
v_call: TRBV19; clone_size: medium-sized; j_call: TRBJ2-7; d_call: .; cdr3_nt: TGTGCCAGTAGTACCTCAGGGGTGGGATCCTACGAGCAGTACTTC; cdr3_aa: CASSTSGVGSYEQYF
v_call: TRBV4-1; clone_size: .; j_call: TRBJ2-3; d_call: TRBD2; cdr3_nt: TGCGCCAGCAGCCAAGATTACCAGACTAGCGTGTCTGATACGCAGTATTTT; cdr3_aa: CASSQDYQTSVSDTQYF
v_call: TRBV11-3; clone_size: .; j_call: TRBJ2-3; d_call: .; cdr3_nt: TGTGCCAGCAGCTTGCGGAGCGCAGATACGCAGTATTTT; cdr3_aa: CASSLRSADTQYF
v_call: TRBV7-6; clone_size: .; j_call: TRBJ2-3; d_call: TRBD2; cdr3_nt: TGTGCCAGCAGCTTAATAGCGGGCACTGGCACAGATACGCAGTATTTT; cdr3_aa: CASSLIAGTGTDTQYF
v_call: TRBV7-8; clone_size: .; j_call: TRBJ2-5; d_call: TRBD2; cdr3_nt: TGTGCCAGCACCACCGGGACTATAGCTGAGACCCAGTACTTC; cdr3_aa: CASTTGTIAETQYF
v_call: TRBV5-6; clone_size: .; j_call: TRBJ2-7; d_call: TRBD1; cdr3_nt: TGTGCCAGCAGTATCGGGGACAGGGGAACCTACGAGCAGTACTTC; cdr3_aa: CASSIGDRGTYEQYF
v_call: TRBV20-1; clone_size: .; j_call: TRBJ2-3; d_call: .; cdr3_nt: TGCAGTGCTCTGAGCACAGATACGCAGTATTTT; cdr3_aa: CSALSTDTQYF
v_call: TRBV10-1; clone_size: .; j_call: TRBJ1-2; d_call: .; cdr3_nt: TGCGCCAGCAGTGAACTTTTTCCGGGCTACACCTTC; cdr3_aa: CASSELFPGYTF
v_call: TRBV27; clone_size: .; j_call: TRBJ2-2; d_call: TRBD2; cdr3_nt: TGTGCCAGCAGTTGGGGGACTAGGGCCGGGGAGCTGTTTTTT; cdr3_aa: CASSWGTRAGELFF
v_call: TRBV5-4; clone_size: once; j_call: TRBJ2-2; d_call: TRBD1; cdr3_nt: TGTGCCAGCAGCCCCAGTGGGACAGGGGGTTCGAACACCGGGGAGCTGTTTTTT; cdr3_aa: CASSPSGTGGSNTGELFF
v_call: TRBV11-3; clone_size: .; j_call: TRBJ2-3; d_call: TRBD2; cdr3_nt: TGTGCCAGCAGCCGGGGACTAGCGGGAGGCACAGATACGCAGTATTTT; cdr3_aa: CASSRGLAGGTDTQYF
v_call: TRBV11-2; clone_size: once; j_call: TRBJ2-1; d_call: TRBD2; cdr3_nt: TGTGCCAGCAGCTTAGTAGGGTTGGTGTCGGGAGGAGCAAATGAGCAGTTCTTC; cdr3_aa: CASSLVGLVSGGANEQFF
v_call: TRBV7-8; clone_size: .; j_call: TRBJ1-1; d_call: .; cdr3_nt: TGTGCCAGCAGCTTATTAGGGGGGGAGGCTGAAGCTTTCTTT; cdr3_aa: CASSLLGGEAEAFF
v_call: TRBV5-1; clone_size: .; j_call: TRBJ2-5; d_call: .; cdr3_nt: TGCGCCAGCAGCTTAGGGTCCGGGAAGGAGACCCAGTACTTC; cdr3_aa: CASSLGSGKETQYF
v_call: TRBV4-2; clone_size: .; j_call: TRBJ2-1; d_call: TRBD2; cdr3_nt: TGTGCCAGCAGCCAAGAGACTAGCGGTTCTGACAATGAGCAGTTCTTC; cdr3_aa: CASSQETSGSDNEQFF
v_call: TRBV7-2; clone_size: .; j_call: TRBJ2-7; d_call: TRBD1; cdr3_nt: TGTGCCAGCAGCTTAGACGGACAGGGGCTCTACGAGCAGTACTTC; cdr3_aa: CASSLDGQGLYEQYF
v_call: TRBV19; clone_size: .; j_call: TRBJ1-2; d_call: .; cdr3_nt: TGTGCCAGTAGTATCGGTCAGGCCGACTATGGCTACACCTTC; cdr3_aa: CASSIGQADYGYTF
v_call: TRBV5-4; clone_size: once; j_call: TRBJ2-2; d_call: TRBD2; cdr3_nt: TGTGCCAGCAGCCCCGGACTAGCGGGAGGCCCGTCCGGGGAGCTGTTTTTT; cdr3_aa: CASSPGLAGGPSGELFF
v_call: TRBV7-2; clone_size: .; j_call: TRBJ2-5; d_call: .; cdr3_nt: TGTGCCAGCAGTTCGAGACTAGAGACCCAGTACTTC; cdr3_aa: CASSSRLETQYF
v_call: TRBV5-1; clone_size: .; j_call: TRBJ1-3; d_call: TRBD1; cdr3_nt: TGCGCCAGCAGCTTGGGCCCAGGGGGCTCTGGAAACACCATATATTTT; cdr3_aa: CASSLGPGGSGNTIYF
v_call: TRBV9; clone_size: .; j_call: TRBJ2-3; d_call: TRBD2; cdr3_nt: TGTGCCAGCAGCGTAACGGTAGCGGGAGTGTTTAGCACAGATACGCAGTATTTT; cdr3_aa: CASSVTVAGVFSTDTQYF
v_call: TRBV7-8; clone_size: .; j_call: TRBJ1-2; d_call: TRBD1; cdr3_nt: TGTGCCAGCAGCCCCGACAGGGGACGGGGTCATGGCTACACCTTC; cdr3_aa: CASSPDRGRGHGYTF
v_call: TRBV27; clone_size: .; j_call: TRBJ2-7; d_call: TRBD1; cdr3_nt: TGTGCCAGCAGTCCCAGGGGGCTATACGAGCAGTACTTC; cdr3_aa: CASSPRGLYEQYF
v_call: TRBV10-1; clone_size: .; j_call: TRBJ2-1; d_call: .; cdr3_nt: TGCGCCAGCAGTGAGGAGGTTCACAGGTCCCTCCCCAATGAGCAGTTCTTC; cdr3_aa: CASSEEVHRSLPNEQFF
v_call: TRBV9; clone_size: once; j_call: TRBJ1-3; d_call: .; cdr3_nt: TGTGCCAGCAGCGCTTTTAGAAACACCATATATTTT; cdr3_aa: CASSAFRNTIYF
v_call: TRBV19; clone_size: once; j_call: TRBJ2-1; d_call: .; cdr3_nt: TGTGCCAGTAACCCGACAGTTAATTCCTACAATGAGCAGTTCTTC; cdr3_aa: CASNPTVNSYNEQFF
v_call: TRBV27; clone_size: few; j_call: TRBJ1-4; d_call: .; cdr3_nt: TGTGCCAGCAGTTGGGTGGGGGGGCCTGAAAAACTGTTTTTT; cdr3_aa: CASSWVGGPEKLFF
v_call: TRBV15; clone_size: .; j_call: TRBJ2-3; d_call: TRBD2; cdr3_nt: TGTGCCACCAGCAGAGGGCGGGGGGTAGGGAGCACAGATACGCAGTATTTT; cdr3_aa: CATSRGRGVGSTDTQYF
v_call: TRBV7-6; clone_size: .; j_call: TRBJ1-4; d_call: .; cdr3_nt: TGTGCCAGCAGCTTAGCCCTCGGGGGAGGTACTAATGAAAAACTGTTTTTT; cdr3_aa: CASSLALGGGTNEKLFF
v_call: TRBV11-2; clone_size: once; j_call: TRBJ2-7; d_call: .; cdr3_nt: TGTGCCAGCAGCTTAGGGGCCGTACCCTCCTACGAGCAGTACTTC; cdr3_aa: CASSLGAVPSYEQYF
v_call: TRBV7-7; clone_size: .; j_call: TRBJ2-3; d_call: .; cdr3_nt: TGTGCTAGCAGCCCACAGGGGAGGGATACGCAGTATTTT; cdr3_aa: CASSPQGRDTQYF
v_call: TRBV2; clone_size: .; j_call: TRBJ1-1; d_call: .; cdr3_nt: TGTGCCAGCAGGGCGCGGCAGGGGAACACTGAAGCTTTCTTT; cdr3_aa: CASRARQGNTEAFF
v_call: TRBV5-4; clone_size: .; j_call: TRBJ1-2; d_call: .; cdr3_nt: TGTGCCAGCAGCTCGCAGGGGAACTATGGCTACACCTTC; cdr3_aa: CASSSQGNYGYTF
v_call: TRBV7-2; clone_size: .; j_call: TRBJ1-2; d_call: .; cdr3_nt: TGTGCCAGCAGCTTAGACGGGAGGGCAGGGGCGTTCTATGGCTACACCTTC; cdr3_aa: CASSLDGRAGAFYGYTF